The entry below describes one T cell receptor beta chain. Its antigen remains unidentified. It was with 60 Vbeta and 13 Jbeta primers that the PCR ran. Produced via immunoSEQ multiplex PCR; TCRdb's table is partial and in-frame only. The top ten hold about 9.3% of the sample, which has under 200,000 clones, around 85% seen once. The data originate from a study of cytomegalovirus exposure and HLA in healthy donors. About the study: An earlier analysis found roughly 110 million unique TCR beta sequences from approximately 190 million T cells.

Study-wide results and caveats: CMV serostatus was the sole immune exposure information available. Common viral pathogens were later found to be apparently linked to several of the most significant clusters. In all likelihood, a cluster of highly shared sequence variants was a sequencing artifact.

V gave up 4 bases and J gave up 3 bases; unmatched junction bases: 7. The CDR3 is 16 residues long. The germline V gene encodes CDR1 KGHSH and CDR2 LQKENI. The TCR sequence derives from a man aged 18 to 30 in good health and CMV-seropositive. The specimen sequenced was PBMCs. The chain carries TRBV18 and TRBJ2-3; 10 bases match TRBD1. The DNA of the CDR3 is TGTGCCAGCTCACTTACCGGGACAGGGGTGACAGATACGCAGTATTTT. The encoded protein is CASSLTGTGVTDTQYF.